Below are 30 T cell receptor beta chains sequenced from a single sample in a study of PD-L1 blockade in urothelial cancer. Time point given: peripheral blood 6 weeks after treatment start. Clones were sequenced by immunoSEQ multiplex PCR, and TCRdb holds only the in-frame ones, with some missing. The sample lists 15,000 to 20,000 clones; around 83% were seen once. The sample in question was PBMCs, obtained around atezolizumab (anti-PD-L1) treatment. These receptors came from a man in his forties or fifties with urothelial cancer.

This clone turned up a few times. The rearrangement joins TRBV7-9 to TRBJ2-1; D not resolved. This CDR3 spans 11 amino acids. V lost 5 bases and J lost 10, with 9 bases in between. CDR1 and CDR2 from the germline V gene are SEHNR and FQNEAQ (reference sequence). CDR3 region: CASSRVLEQFF. The CDR3 DNA reads TGTGCCAGCAGCCGGGTTTTGGAGCAGTTCTTC.

This rearrangement joins TRBV9 to TRBJ2-5; 7 bases map to TRBD2. Losses at the gene ends were 4 bases for V and 5 bases for J; bases not matched to a gene: 2. Per germline, CDR1 SGDLS and CDR2 YYNGEE. CDR3 size: 12 residues. CDR3 nucleotide sequence: TGTGCCAGCAGCAGCGGGACGGAGACCCAGTACTTC. Translation: CASSSGTETQYF.

This clone is medium-sized within its sample. This sequence joins TRBV5-1 and TRBJ1-4; weak D call: TRBD1 (5 bases). Trimming removed 0 bases from V and 5 bases from J, with 14 bases in between. Germline CDR1 is SGHRS and CDR2 is YFSETQ. CDR3 size: 16 residues. In DNA form, the CDR3 reads TGCGCCAGCAGCTTGGCCCCACAGGCCGGGAATGAAAAACTGTTTTTT. Residues: CASSLAPQAGNEKLFF. Together with reference TRBV5-1 and TRBJ1-4, the CDR3 gives the full variable domain: KAGVTQTPRYLIKTRGQQVTLSCSPISGHRSVSWYQQTPGQGLQFLFEYFSETQRNKGNFPGRFSGRQFSNSRSEMNVSTLELGDSALYLCASSLAPQAGNEKLFFGSGTQLSVL.

V and J are TRBV19 and TRBJ2-5, with 8 bases fitting TRBD1. CDR3 size: 16 residues. The germline gives CDR1 LNHDA, CDR2 SQIVND (reference sequence). The J segment lost 4 bases and the V segment lost 3 bases, leaving 10 bases of the junction unmatched. For the CDR3, the DNA is TGTGCCAGTAGTATGGCAGGGGGCACAGCAACAGAGACCCAGTACTTC. Translated, it gives CASSMAGGTATETQYF.

The rearrangement links TRBV5-1 to TRBJ2-4; TRBD1 matches at 7 bases. V was clipped by 4 bases and J by 6 bases; unmatched bases: 7. The CDR3 contains 14 residues. Germline loops: CDR1 SGHRS, CDR2 YFSETQ. CDR3 bases: TGCGCCAGCAGCCCTTCGGGACAGATAAACATTCAGTACTTC. Translation gives CASSPSGQINIQYF.

The chain carries TRBV4-1 and TRBJ2-1; 8 bases agree with TRBD2. The CDR3 length is 17 residues. CDR1 MGHRA and CDR2 YSYEKL come from the germline V gene. The ends lost 1 base at V and 1 base at J; junction bases unmatched: 6. The CDR3 sequence is CASSQGRGGRSYNEQFF. The CDR3, as DNA: TGCGCCAGCAGCCAAGGGAGGGGCGGGAGGTCCTACAATGAGCAGTTCTTC.

The chain links TRBV4-2 to TRBJ2-5; 7 nucleotides match TRBD2. V was pared by 1 base and J by 4 bases, with 15 bases of the junction left unmatched. The CDR3 has 18 amino acids. CDR1 and CDR2 from the germline V gene are LGHNA and YNFKEQ. This CDR3 reads CASSQGRASGRRGETQYF. The CDR3 DNA reads TGTGCCAGCAGCCAAGGGAGGGCTAGCGGCCGGCGGGGAGAGACCCAGTACTTC.

A remark on this clone: A read error may account for a junction end that differs from germline. This rearrangement joins TRBV7-7 to TRBJ2-1; D is perhaps TRBD2 (5 bases). The V gene's germline CDR1 is SSHAT and CDR2 FNYEAQ (reference sequence). This CDR3 comprises 15 residues. The CDR3 spells CASSSSRDRYNEQFF. The CDR3 region has the DNA TGTGCTAGCAGCTCCTCGAGGGATCGGTACAATGAGCAGTTCTTC.

The V gene is TRBV6-1, the J gene TRBJ2-1, with 7 bases lining up with TRBD2. Germline CDR1 is MNHNS and CDR2 is SASEGT. The CDR3 length is 14 residues. CDR3 in DNA: TGTGTCACGTCAAGGGGCGGGAGTCTCAATGAGCAGTTCTTC. It specifies CVTSRGGSLNEQFF.

The V and J genes are TRBV29-1 and TRBJ2-1; tentative D call: TRBD1 (6 bases). Germline assignment: CDR1 SQVTM and CDR2 ANQGSEA. This CDR3 region has 15 residues. V lost 7 bases, J lost 6 bases, and 22 bases lay in between. CDR3 in amino acids: CSGYGYRDKSNEQFF. The CDR3 bases are TGCAGCGGATATGGTTACCGGGACAAGAGCAATGAGCAGTTCTTC.

The chain has TRBV18 and TRBJ1-2; tentatively, D is TRBD1 (6 bases). The ends were cut back, 3 bases at V and 5 bases at J, with 16 bases in the middle. The CDR3 runs to 15 residues. The germline gives CDR1 KGHSH, CDR2 LQKENI. DNA of the CDR3: TGTGCCAGCTCACCCAGCAGGGGTAGCGGGTATGGCTACACCTTC. Its translation is CASSPSRGSGYGYTF.

This clone appeared once. The rearrangement uses TRBV5-1 and TRBJ2-1; 14 bases match TRBD2. The trim removed 0 bases at V and 7 bases at J, leaving 3 bases unmatched. Germline loops: CDR1 SGHRS, CDR2 YFSETQ. CDR3 size: 16 residues. CDR3 DNA sequence: TGCGCCAGCAGCTTGGGGGGGACTAGCGGGGGTAATGAGCAGTTCTTC. It yields the protein CASSLGGTSGGNEQFF. Filled out from reference TRBV5-1 and TRBJ2-1, the complete variable domain reads KAGVTQTPRYLIKTRGQQVTLSCSPISGHRSVSWYQQTPGQGLQFLFEYFSETQRNKGNFPGRFSGRQFSNSRSEMNVSTLELGDSALYLCASSLGGTSGGNEQFFGPGTRLTVL.

V usage is TRBV6-1 and J usage is TRBJ2-1; 8 positions agree with TRBD1. Germline V CDR1 and CDR2: MNHNS, SASEGT. The CDR3 runs to 15 residues. After removal of 7 bases from V and 1 base from J, the junction contained 6 bases not matched to a gene. The CDR3 bases are TGTGCCAGCATTATGGACAGGGCGTCCTACAATGAGCAGTTCTTC. It yields the protein CASIMDRASYNEQFF.

The chain joins TRBV19 to TRBJ2-5; TRBD2 matches 7 bases. Germline V gene data show CDR1 as LNHDA and CDR2 as SQIVND (reference sequence). The ends lost 8 bases at V and 5 bases at J; junction bases unmatched: 14. This CDR3 has 15 amino acids. In DNA, the CDR3 is TGTGCCAGTCGAAGGGGCGGGGGAATGGAGGAGACCCAGTACTTC. Its protein product is CASRRGGGMEETQYF.

This clone was counted a few times. This chain uses TRBV30 with TRBJ2-1, with D tentatively TRBD2 (5 bases). This CDR3 has 15 residues. CDR1 is GTSNPN, CDR2 SVGIG, per germline (reference sequence). Trimming took 2 bases from V and 0 from J, leaving 11 bases between them. The CDR3 nucleotides read TGTGCCTGGAGTAGAGGGTCGAGCTCCTACAATGAGCAGTTCTTC. This translates into CAWSRGSSSYNEQFF.

This chain joins TRBV19 and TRBJ2-1; D is possibly TRBD2 (7 bases). Per germline, CDR1 LNHDA and CDR2 SQIVND (reference sequence). The CDR3 runs 15 residues. With 9 bases removed from V and 8 bases from J, the gap between germline ends came to 23 bases. This chain's CDR3 is CASCPWGRGVDEQFF. The CDR3 DNA follows: TGTGCCAGCTGCCCTTGGGGGAGGGGGGTGGATGAGCAGTTCTTC.

J is TRBJ2-2 and V is TRBV11-3; 7 bases are a match to TRBD1. The junction had 1 base not matched to a gene; V was cut back by 5 bases and J by 7 bases. Germline V gene data show CDR1 as SGHNT and CDR2 as YENEEA. The CDR3 covers 12 residues. The CDR3 bases are TGTGCCAGCAGCGACAGGGTCGGGGAGCTGTTTTTT. Protein product: CASSDRVGELFF.

The chain recombines TRBV13 with TRBJ2-1; 9 bases agree with TRBD2. The V gene's germline CDR1 is PRHDT and CDR2 FYEKMQ (reference sequence). Trimming removed 4 bases from V and 5 bases from J; junction bases left unmatched: 15. The CDR3 extends over 18 amino acids. The CDR3 loop is CASSSREAGGPTNNEQFF. CDR3 sequence (DNA): TGTGCCAGCAGCTCACGAGAGGCGGGAGGGCCGACCAACAATGAGCAGTTCTTC.

This clone has just a few counts. V is TRBV7-9 and J is TRBJ1-2, with D perhaps TRBD1 (5 bases). V lost 4 bases and J 7 bases, leaving 13 bases between the germline ends. CDR1 SEHNR and CDR2 FQNEAQ come from the germline V gene (reference sequence). The CDR3 has 13 amino acids. In DNA form, the CDR3 reads TGTGCCAGCAGCTCCGTCGCGGGGGGTGGCTACACCTTC. Encoded protein: CASSSVAGGGYTF. The variable domain in full, completed from reference TRBV7-9 and TRBJ1-2, reads DTGVSQNPRHKITKRGQNVTFRCDPISEHNRLYWYRQTLGQGPEFLTYFQNEAQLEKSRLLSDRFSAERPKGSFSTLEIQRTEQGDSAMYLCASSSVAGGGYTFGSGTRLTVV.

V gene TRBV19 combines with J gene TRBJ2-1; D remains unclear. Germline V gives CDR1 LNHDA, CDR2 SQIVND (reference sequence). Trimming shortened V by 4 bases and J by 10 bases, and 11 bases separated the two germline ends. The CDR3 loop spans 12 amino acids. The CDR3 DNA is TGTGCCAGTAGTACTCCGCCCGGGGAGCAGTTCTTC. Amino acid sequence: CASSTPPGEQFF.

The chain combines TRBV10-3 with TRBJ2-7; a possible D gene is TRBD1 (6 bases). The V end was cut by 3 bases, the J end by 0 bases, with 9 bases between. CDR3 length: 14 residues. Germline V gene lookup returns CDR1 ENHRY and CDR2 SYGVKD. CDR3 in amino acids: CAISDGTTSYEQYV. Written as DNA, the CDR3 is TGTGCCATCAGTGATGGGACAACCTCCTACGAGCAGTACGTC.

This clone showed up just once. This chain connects TRBV5-1 to TRBJ2-1; 8 bases are shared with TRBD1. Germline CDR1 SGHRS, CDR2 YFSETQ. The J segment lost 4 bases and the V segment lost 4 bases, leaving 13 bases of the junction unmatched. CDR3 size: 17 residues. The CDR3 loop is CASSIGTGVPYYNEQFF. In DNA form, the CDR3 reads TGCGCCAGCAGCATCGGGACAGGAGTTCCCTATTACAATGAGCAGTTCTTC.

The chain is built from TRBV7-9 and TRBJ2-5, with D possibly TRBD1 on 6 matching bases. This CDR3 contains 14 residues. Per germline, CDR1 SEHNR and CDR2 FQNEAQ (reference sequence). V lost 2 bases to trimming and J lost 0 bases, with 7 bases between them. CDR3 residues: CASSLRTDQETQYF. In DNA form, the CDR3 reads TGTGCCAGCAGCTTAAGGACAGACCAAGAGACCCAGTACTTC.

The rearrangement links TRBV5-1 to TRBJ1-2; D is unresolved. The germline V gene encodes CDR1 SGHRS and CDR2 YFSETQ. V lost 0 bases and J lost 0, with 12 bases in between. The CDR3 extends over 16 amino acids. This CDR3 reads CASSLDGLRANYGYTF. Written as DNA, the CDR3 is TGCGCCAGCAGCTTGGATGGACTGCGAGCTAACTATGGCTACACCTTC.

This chain uses TRBV7-2 with TRBJ1-4, with D maybe TRBD1 (5 bases). CDR3 length equals 15 residues. Germline CDR1 is SGHTA and CDR2 is FQGNSA. Trimming removed 5 bases from V and 6 bases from J, with 16 bases in between. The CDR3: CASSVTVQGYEKLFF. The CDR3 nucleotides read TGTGCCAGCAGCGTGACGGTGCAGGGTTATGAAAAACTGTTTTTT.

The chain combines TRBV6-5 with TRBJ2-3; 7 nucleotides match TRBD1. The CDR3 is 15 amino acids. With V trimmed by 5 bases and J by 0 bases, 5 bases remained unmatched. Germline-derived CDR1 and CDR2 are MNHEY and SVGAGI. The CDR3 reads CASSRQGTSTDTQYF. The CDR3 DNA follows: TGTGCCAGCAGTCGACAGGGAACTAGCACAGATACGCAGTATTTT.

The chain carries TRBV4-1 and TRBJ1-3; D uncertain. Germline V gene sequence: CDR1 MGHRA, CDR2 YSYEKL. Trimming took off 4 bases at V and 3 bases at J, with 10 bases between the two ends. CDR3 size: 14 residues. The CDR3 region has the DNA TGCGCCAGCAGCCTATCCGACATTGGAAACACCATATATTTT. Its translation: CASSLSDIGNTIYF.

The V and J genes are TRBV6-1 and TRBJ2-6, with 7 bases lining up with TRBD1. In germline, CDR1 is MNHNS, CDR2 SASEGT. The length of the CDR3 is 17 residues. With 4 bases clipped from V and 0 bases from J, the junction kept 6 bases outside the gene matches. The CDR3 here is CASSADRVYSGANVLTF. In DNA, the CDR3 is TGTGCCAGCAGTGCCGACAGGGTTTACTCTGGGGCCAACGTCCTGACTTTC.

CDR3 region: CAISADRGPYEQYF. The CDR3, as DNA: TGTGCCATCAGTGCGGACAGGGGGCCTTACGAGCAGTACTTC. V gene TRBV10-3 combines with J gene TRBJ2-7; TRBD1 aligns across 11 bases. V trimming: 4 bases; J trimming: 4 bases; junction bases outside the gene matches: 3. The CDR3 has 14 amino acids. Germline assignment: CDR1 ENHRY and CDR2 SYGVKD.

This chain connects TRBV5-1 to TRBJ1-6, with TRBD1 matching 9 bases. Germline CDR1 is SGHRS and CDR2 is YFSETQ. The CDR3 consists of 16 residues. Trimming cost V 0 bases and J 10 bases; bases outside gene matches: 8. CDR3 loop: CASSLAPDRGDSPLHF. The CDR3, as DNA: TGCGCCAGCAGCTTGGCCCCGGACAGGGGTGACTCACCCCTCCACTTT. The full variable domain, completed using reference TRBV5-1 and TRBJ1-6, is KAGVTQTPRYLIKTRGQQVTLSCSPISGHRSVSWYQQTPGQGLQFLFEYFSETQRNKGNFPGRFSGRQFSNSRSEMNVSTLELGDSALYLCASSLAPDRGDSPLHFGNGTRLTVT.